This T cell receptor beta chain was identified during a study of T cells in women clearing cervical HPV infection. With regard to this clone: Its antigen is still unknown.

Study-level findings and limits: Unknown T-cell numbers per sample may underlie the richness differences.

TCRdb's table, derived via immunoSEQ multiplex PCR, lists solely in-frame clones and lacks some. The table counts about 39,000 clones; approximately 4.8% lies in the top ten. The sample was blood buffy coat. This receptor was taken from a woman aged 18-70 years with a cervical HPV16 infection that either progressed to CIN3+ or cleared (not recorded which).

CDR3 DNA, as far as it was read: TGCAGTGCTGTCTGGACAGGGGGAAGGAACATT. Translating gives CSAVWTGGRNI. The whole CDR3 region reads CSAVWTGGRNIQYF. The chain joins TRBV20-1 to TRBJ2-4; 10 bases agree with TRBD1. With the read ending 3 residues before the CDR3 end, the germline J gene is used to fill in that end. The V gene's germline CDR1 is DFQATT and CDR2 SNEGSKA (reference sequence). The CDR3 covers 14 residues. V was clipped by 5 bases and J by 7 bases; unmatched bases: 8.